This TCR beta chain was retrieved from a study of blood T cell repertoires in COVID-19. Original data processing: Amplification of reference gene primers provided the estimated nucleated cell counts. The data were produced by immunoSEQ multiplex PCR, yet TCRdb's version contains in-frame clones alone and is incomplete. From that table come the V and J calls and clone size; the DNA was used to work out D and trimming. This sample has 160,000 or so clones, with 80% found just once. The junction had 19 bases not matched to a gene; V was cut back by 9 bases and J by 1 base. The CDR3 length is 18 residues. Germline values: CDR1 MRHNA, CDR2 SNTAGT.

This sequence originates from a man aged 55 to 70 with acute or convalescent COVID-19. Sequencing used peripheral blood. The chain has TRBV6-4 and TRBJ2-7; 9 nucleotides line up with TRBD2. The DNA for the CDR3 is TGTGCCAGAAATTCGATACCAAGACCGGGACTAGCATCCTACGAGCAGTACTTC. Its protein product is CARNSIPRPGLASYEQYF.